The sequence of this T cell receptor beta chain was determined in a study of shared clonotypes between healthy human individuals. Clones were read by immunoSEQ multiplex PCR, and TCRdb kept only the in-frame ones, dropping some. The sample includes around 600,000 clones, about 96% of them seen just once. The CDR3 runs 14 residues. Germline CDR1 and CDR2: SGHRS and YFSETQ. With 4 bases removed from V and 5 bases from J, the gap between germline ends came to 13 bases. The material sequenced was naive CD4+ T cells sorted from blood. The subset denotes: CD45RA+ positively selected. The chain couples TRBV5-1 to TRBJ2-1, with D possibly TRBD2 on 5 matching bases. This receptor was taken from a woman aged 25-40 years in good health. The CDR3 DNA follows: TGCGCCAGCAGCCGGATGGACTCAAACAATGAGCAGTTCTTC. As protein: CASSRMDSNNEQFF.